The T cell receptor (beta chain) described here comes from a study of cytomegalovirus exposure and HLA in healthy donors. Notes on the study in general: Near-uniform donor sequencing depth was presumed by presence/absence analyses. Previous analysis showed most TCR beta V segments were productive about 87% or about 30% of the time. In a later analysis, common viral pathogens appeared linked to several of the most significant clusters.

Amplification used 60 Vbeta primers and 13 Jbeta primers. Clones were read by immunoSEQ multiplex PCR, and TCRdb kept only the in-frame ones, dropping some. The repertoire holds under 150,000 clones, over 75% seen once, with approximately 2.3% in the top ten. In regard to this clone: Its matching antigen is unknown.

The ends were cut back, 3 bases at V and 3 bases at J, with 13 bases in the middle. CDR3 length: 14 residues. The germline CDR1 and CDR2 sequences are SGHRS and YFSETQ. The clonotype comes from a male donor in good health and CMV-seronegative. The sequencing input was PBMCs. The chain links TRBV5-1 to TRBJ2-7; weak D call: TRBD1 (6 bases). CDR3 in DNA: TGCGCCAGCAGCTCCGACAGGACTTACTACGAGCAGTACTTC. Amino acids: CASSSDRTYYEQYF.